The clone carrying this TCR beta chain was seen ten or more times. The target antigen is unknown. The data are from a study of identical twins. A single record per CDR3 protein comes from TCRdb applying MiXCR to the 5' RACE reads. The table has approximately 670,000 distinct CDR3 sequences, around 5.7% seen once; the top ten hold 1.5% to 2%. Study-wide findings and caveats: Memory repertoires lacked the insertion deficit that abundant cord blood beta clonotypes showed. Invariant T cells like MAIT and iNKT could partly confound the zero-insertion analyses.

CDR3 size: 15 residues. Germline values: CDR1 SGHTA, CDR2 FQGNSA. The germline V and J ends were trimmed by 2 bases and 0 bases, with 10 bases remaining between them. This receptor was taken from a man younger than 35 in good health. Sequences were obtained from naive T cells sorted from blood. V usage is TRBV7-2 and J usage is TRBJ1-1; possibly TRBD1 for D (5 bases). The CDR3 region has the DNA TGTGCCAGCAGCTTAATGGGGACGGTGAACACTGAAGCTTTCTTT. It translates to CASSLMGTVNTEAFF.